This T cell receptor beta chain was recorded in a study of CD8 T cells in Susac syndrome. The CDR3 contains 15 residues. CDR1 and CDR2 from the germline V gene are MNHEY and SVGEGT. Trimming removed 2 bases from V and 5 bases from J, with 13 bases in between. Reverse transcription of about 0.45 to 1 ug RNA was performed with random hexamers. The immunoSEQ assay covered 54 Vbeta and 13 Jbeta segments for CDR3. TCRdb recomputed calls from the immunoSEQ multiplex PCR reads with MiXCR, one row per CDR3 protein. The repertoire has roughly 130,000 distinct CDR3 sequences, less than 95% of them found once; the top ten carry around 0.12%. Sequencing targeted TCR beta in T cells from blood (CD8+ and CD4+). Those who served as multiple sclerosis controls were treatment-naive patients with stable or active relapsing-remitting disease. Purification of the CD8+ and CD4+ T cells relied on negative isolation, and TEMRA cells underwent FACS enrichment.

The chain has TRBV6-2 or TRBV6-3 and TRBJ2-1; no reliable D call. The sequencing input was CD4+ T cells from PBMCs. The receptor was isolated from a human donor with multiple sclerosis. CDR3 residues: CASSYPWLPHNEQFF. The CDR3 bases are TGTGCCAGCAGTTACCCGTGGCTACCCCACAATGAGCAGTTCTTC.